The rows below give T cell receptor beta chains drawn from one sample of a study of PD-1 blockade in classical Hodgkin lymphoma. TCRdb's copy holds only in-frame clones and misses some; the assay was immunoSEQ multiplex PCR. The sample contains approximately 23,000 clones, 90% of which appear only once. The specimen sequenced was CD4+ T cells from blood. Every receptor here comes from a human donor with classical Hodgkin lymphoma. Each CDR3 is given with its conserved first and last residue. Fields, in order: clone size, V gene, D gene, J gene, CDR3 protein, CDR3 DNA. The D gene is left open where the match is weak. The size field is filled for only some rows; it gives once, few, many or a size class.

>once|TRBV28|.|TRBJ1-2
CASSLRQYGYTF
TGTGCCAGCAGTTTGAGACAGTATGGCTACACCTTC
>.|TRBV6-1|.|TRBJ1-2
CASSESEGRDGYTF
TGTGCCAGCAGTGAATCGGAAGGAAGAGATGGCTACACCTTC
>few|TRBV7-2|TRBD1|TRBJ1-4
CASSPQGAGDEKLFF
TGTGCCAGCAGTCCACAGGGGGCTGGAGATGAAAAACTGTTTTTT
>.|TRBV5-1|.|TRBJ2-2
CASSFLELLAGELFF
TGCGCCAGCAGCTTCCTTGAGTTGCTGGCGGGGGAGCTGTTTTTT
>.|TRBV5-1|.|TRBJ1-4
CASSLSGTATNEKLFF
TGCGCCAGCAGCTTGTCAGGGACCGCAACTAATGAAAAACTGTTTTTT
>.|TRBV30|TRBD2|TRBJ2-5
CALGPGLGVKTQYF
TGTGCCTTGGGGCCGGGACTAGGGGTCAAGACCCAGTACTTC
>.|TRBV11-2|TRBD2|TRBJ2-7
CASSLTSGSSYEQYF
TGTGCCAGCAGCTTAACTAGCGGGTCTTCCTACGAGCAGTACTTC
>once|TRBV6-1|TRBD1|TRBJ2-7
CASSEFRTGSNEQYF
TGTGCCAGCAGTGAATTCAGGACAGGGTCCAACGAGCAGTACTTC
>.|TRBV29-1|.|TRBJ1-2
CSVDRFYGYTF
TGCAGCGTAGACAGGTTTTATGGCTACACCTTC
>.|TRBV28|TRBD1|TRBJ1-2
CASRSTADRGYGYTF
TGTGCCAGCAGGTCCACCGCGGACAGGGGTTATGGCTACACCTTC
>.|TRBV29-1|TRBD1|TRBJ2-7
CSVGGDRGIYEQYF
TGCAGCGTTGGTGGGGACAGGGGGATCTACGAGCAGTACTTC
>.|TRBV2|.|TRBJ2-1
CASSEEGSYNEQFF
TGTGCCAGCAGTGAGGAGGGATCTTACAATGAGCAGTTCTTC
>.|TRBV19|TRBD1|TRBJ1-2
CASSTFRGTGGGYTF
TGTGCCAGTAGTACCTTCCGGGGGACAGGGGGCGGCTACACCTTC
>.|TRBV7-9|.|TRBJ2-7
CASRPGVEGEQYF
TGTGCCAGCAGGCCGGGGGTCGAGGGCGAGCAGTACTTC
>.|TRBV5-8|TRBD1|TRBJ1-5
CASSRTGGQPQHF
TGTGCCAGCAGCAGGACAGGGGGACAGCCCCAGCATTTT
>once|TRBV5-1|TRBD2|TRBJ2-2
CASSLVAGSTGELFF
TGCGCCAGCAGCTTGGTAGCGGGGAGCACCGGGGAGCTGTTTTTT
>.|TRBV27|TRBD1|TRBJ1-2
CASRGTGRNGYTF
TGTGCCAGCAGGGGGACAGGGCGTAATGGCTACACCTTC
>.|TRBV10-3|.|TRBJ2-2
CAISNKRPGELFF
TGTGCCATCAGTAATAAGCGTCCCGGGGAGCTGTTTTTT
>.|TRBV19|TRBD1|TRBJ1-1
CASSGNRGLGTEAFF
TGTGCCAGTAGTGGCAACAGGGGGCTAGGCACTGAAGCTTTCTTT
>.|TRBV7-6|.|TRBJ1-6
CASSPQTGGVHLHF
TGTGCCAGCAGCCCTCAGACAGGAGGGGTGCACCTCCACTTT
>.|TRBV2|TRBD2|TRBJ2-5
CASSEWEREQYF
TGTGCCAGCAGTGAATGGGAGCGGGAGCAGTACTTC
>.|TRBV6-5|.|TRBJ1-1
CASSYAGGQSAFF
TGTGCCAGCAGTTACGCGGGTGGGCAATCAGCTTTCTTT
>.|TRBV29-1|.|TRBJ2-5
CSVGGHQETQYF
TGCAGCGTTGGGGGACACCAAGAGACCCAGTACTTC
>.|TRBV6-1|.|TRBJ1-1
CASRFNTEAFF
TGTGCCAGCAGATTTAACACTGAAGCTTTCTTT
>.|TRBV4-3|.|TRBJ2-7
CASSQDTAGFYEQYF
TGCGCCAGCAGCCAAGATACAGCAGGATTCTACGAGCAGTACTTC
>.|TRBV5-5|.|TRBJ2-2
CASSSGQLNTGELFF
TGTGCCAGCAGCTCAGGACAGCTGAACACCGGGGAGCTGTTTTTT
>.|TRBV7-9|.|TRBJ2-3
CASSSTFTDTQYF
TGTGCCAGCAGCTCCACGTTCACAGATACGCAGTATTTT
>few|TRBV6-1|.|TRBJ1-1
CAGLVGGGTEAFF
TGTGCCGGGCTCGTTGGGGGAGGCACTGAAGCTTTCTTT
>.|TRBV5-1|.|TRBJ2-7
CASSALSGRNSYEQYF
TGCGCCAGCAGCGCGCTTTCGGGGCGGAACTCCTACGAGCAGTACTTC
>.|TRBV7-2|TRBD2|TRBJ2-5
CASSYTSGVETQYF
TGTGCCAGCAGCTACACTAGCGGGGTAGAGACCCAGTACTTC
>once|TRBV2|.|TRBJ2-2
CASSEWTGELFF
TGTGCCAGCAGTGAATGGACCGGGGAGCTGTTTTTT
>once|TRBV5-6|.|TRBJ1-2
CASSLGRNYGYTF
TGTGCCAGCAGCTTGGGCAGGAACTATGGCTACACCTTC
>.|TRBV14|.|TRBJ1-4
CASSPRATEKLFF
TGTGCCAGCAGCCCACGAGCCACCGAAAAACTGTTTTTT
>.|TRBV5-1|.|TRBJ2-3
CASSGTGYLSTDTQYF
TGCGCCAGCAGCGGCACCGGATACCTAAGCACAGATACGCAGTATTTT
>.|TRBV27|.|TRBJ2-2
CASSWAGGELFF
TGTGCCAGCAGCTGGGCCGGGGGGGAGCTGTTTTTT
>.|TRBV4-1|TRBD1|TRBJ1-4
CASSQDGDRGLYLEKLFF
TGCGCCAGCAGCCAAGACGGCGACAGGGGCCTATATTTAGAAAAACTGTTTTTT
>.|TRBV5-5|.|TRBJ2-7
CASSSQKTSYEQYF
TGTGCCAGCAGCTCACAGAAAACTTCCTACGAGCAGTACTTC
>.|TRBV29-1|TRBD2|TRBJ2-3
CSVAGTNPTDTQYF
TGCAGCGTAGCCGGGACTAACCCCACAGATACGCAGTATTTT
>few|TRBV4-3|TRBD1|TRBJ1-1
CASSHSTGGTEAFF
TGCGCCAGCAGCCACTCAACAGGGGGGACTGAAGCTTTCTTT
>.|TRBV27|TRBD2|TRBJ2-3
CASSLRVAGGPTDTQYF
TGTGCCAGCAGTTTAAGGGTAGCGGGGGGCCCCACAGATACGCAGTATTTT
>.|TRBV5-4|.|TRBJ2-7
CASRLIKGSEQYF
TGTGCCAGCAGACTTATCAAGGGGTCCGAGCAGTACTTC
>.|TRBV7-2|.|TRBJ1-5
CASSLETGYGQPQHF
TGTGCCAGCAGCTTAGAGACAGGTTATGGTCAGCCCCAGCATTTT
>few|TRBV5-1|TRBD1|TRBJ1-4
CASSSTGGPWEKLFF
TGCGCCAGCAGCTCAACAGGGGGCCCCTGGGAAAAACTGTTTTTT
>.|TRBV5-1|.|TRBJ2-5
CASSFRGQETQYF
TGCGCCAGCAGCTTTCGGGGTCAAGAGACCCAGTACTTC
>.|TRBV28|.|TRBJ1-3
CASSPKSGSSGNTIYF
TGTGCCAGCAGTCCCAAGAGTGGCAGCTCTGGAAACACCATATATTTT
>.|TRBV5-1|TRBD1|TRBJ2-1
CASSRQGQGIYNEQFF
TGCGCCAGCAGCCGGCAGGGACAGGGAATCTACAATGAGCAGTTCTTC
>.|TRBV11-1|.|TRBJ1-1
CASSPGSRNTEAFF
TGTGCCAGCAGCCCCGGCTCCAGAAACACTGAAGCTTTCTTT
>once|TRBV10-3|.|TRBJ1-2
CAISGVGPYGYTF
TGTGCCATCAGTGGAGTCGGTCCCTATGGCTACACCTTC
>.|TRBV4-2|.|TRBJ1-5
CASSQDRGDGPQHF
TGTGCCAGCAGCCAAGATCGAGGGGACGGGCCCCAGCATTTT
>.|TRBV2|TRBD1|TRBJ2-1
CASDRQGAGQFF
TGTGCCAGCGATCGACAGGGGGCTGGGCAGTTCTTC
>.|TRBV4-3|.|TRBJ1-1
CASSQGRTGNTEAFF
TGCGCCAGCAGCCAAGGTCGAACGGGGAACACTGAAGCTTTCTTT
>.|TRBV30|.|TRBJ1-4
CAWALLDEKLFF
TGTGCCTGGGCGTTATTGGATGAAAAACTGTTTTTT
>.|TRBV4-3|.|TRBJ2-1
CASSQDTASLGQFF
TGCGCCAGCAGCCAAGATACCGCTAGTTTGGGACAGTTCTTC
>once|TRBV21-1|.|TRBJ2-2
CASGTGATGELFF
TGTGCCAGCGGGACAGGGGCCACCGGGGAGCTGTTTTTT
>.|TRBV19|TRBD2|TRBJ2-2
CASWKREGSGELFF
TGTGCCAGTTGGAAGAGGGAGGGATCCGGGGAGCTGTTTTTT